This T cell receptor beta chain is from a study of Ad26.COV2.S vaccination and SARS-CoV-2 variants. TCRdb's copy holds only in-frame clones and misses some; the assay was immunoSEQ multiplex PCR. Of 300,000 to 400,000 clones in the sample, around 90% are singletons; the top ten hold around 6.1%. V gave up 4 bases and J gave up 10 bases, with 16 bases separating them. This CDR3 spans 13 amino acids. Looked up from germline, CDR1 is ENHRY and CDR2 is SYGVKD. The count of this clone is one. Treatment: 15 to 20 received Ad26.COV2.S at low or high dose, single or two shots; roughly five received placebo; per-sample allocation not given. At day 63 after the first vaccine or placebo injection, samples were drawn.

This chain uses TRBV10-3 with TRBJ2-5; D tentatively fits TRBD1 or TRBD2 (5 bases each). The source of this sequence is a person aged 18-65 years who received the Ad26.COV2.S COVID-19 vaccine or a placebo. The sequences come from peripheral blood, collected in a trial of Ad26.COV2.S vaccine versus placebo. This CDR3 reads CAISGSTGPDQYF. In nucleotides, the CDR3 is TGTGCCATCAGTGGGAGTACGGGGCCGGACCAGTACTTC.